The rows below give T cell receptor beta chains drawn from one sample of a study of T cell changes during pregnancy in multiple sclerosis. Profiling relied on immunoSEQ multiplex PCR, and the TCRdb table lists in-frame clones only, not all of them. The profile shows about 64,000 clones, roughly 91% of them singletons. This specimen consisted of peripheral blood, obtained in the second trimester of pregnancy. The source of these receptors is a female donor with multiple sclerosis, enrolled in a pregnancy study. Each CDR3 is given with its conserved first and last residue. Clone size is stated in some rows and not others, as once, few, many or a class when expanded.

once | TRBV6-6 | CASSYRRLAEAFF
NA | TRBV6-6 | CASSQGQNYGYTF
NA | TRBV7-9 | CASSPQGGTEAFF
NA | TRBV2 | CAIQATENTEAFF
few | TRBV25-1 | CASSDPRRGFDAGELFF
NA | TRBV6-1 | CASSLWDRANYEQYF
NA | TRBV7-9 | CASSLEQIYEQYF
NA | TRBV4-3 | CASSQLAPSRQGVGAFF
NA | TRBV28 | CATISLGGVGNYGYTF
NA | TRBV6-1 | CASSADRFSGNTIYF
NA | TRBV7-9 | CASSLAIAGVDGGEKLFF
NA | TRBV9 | CASSAGPNTEAFF
NA | TRBV28 | CASSLLLAGVASYEQYF
NA | TRBV4-3 | CASSQDRVRGSEGYTF
NA | TRBV5-4 | CASSLAGGTGELFF
NA | TRBV15 | CATSWGTNQPQHF
NA | TRBV7-3 | CASSSRGNQPQHF
NA | TRBV7-2 | CASSFILGRHYGYTF
few | TRBV15 | CATGAGTDSYEQYF
NA | TRBV10-3 | CAINPGQGALETQYF
NA | TRBV7-3 | CASSITGTGGRLAF
NA | TRBV4-3 | CASSYGLAVYNEQFF
NA | TRBV4-3 | CASSQGRQGRSYNEQFF
NA | TRBV5-1 | CASSLATEETQYF
NA | TRBV29-1 | CSGRSGVAETQYF
NA | TRBV5-6 | CASSGGQGVASGANVLTF
few | TRBV30 | CAWSRPGRTGSTEAFF
NA | TRBV9 | CASSERGTNYGYTF
NA | TRBV5-1 | CASSLTGTSNQPQHF
NA | TRBV9 | CASSLGGGGYEQYF
NA | TRBV27 | CASSFRLATYEQYF
once | TRBV5-4 | CASSLPSPETQYF
NA | TRBV11-2 | CASSSQGYTSTDTQYF
NA | TRBV10-3 | CAISEQSSYEQYF
NA | TRBV9 | CASSVTPNPGQAGNIQYF
NA | TRBV7-8 | CASSWAGTAYEQYF
NA | TRBV27 | CASSLRTPSQGEQYF
NA | TRBV6-5 | CASSYSIRAEKLFF
NA | TRBV6-5 | CASRKVDRGTEAFF
NA | TRBV5-1 | CASSLGQGSVFNEKLFF
NA | TRBV18 | CASSPPSLPDGYTF
NA | TRBV5-1 | CASSLARDNYEQYF
NA | TRBV7-2 | CASSSDRGSYEQYF
NA | TRBV7-8 | CASSSHRDRVADTQYF
NA | TRBV5-1 | CASSLVQAGSYNSPLHF
NA | TRBV7-9 | CASSPDRGDQPQHF